A single sample is the source of the 5 T cell receptor beta chains below, sequenced in a study of chemoradiotherapy in HPV16-positive cancers. Sequenced by immunoSEQ multiplex PCR; TCRdb stores in-frame clones only, minus some. The sample lists about 29,000 clones, more than 85% seen once, with 18% in the top ten. This specimen consisted of blood, obtained from a patient who underwent chemoradiotherapy. The receptors were gathered from a human donor with HPV-associated anogenital cancer.

The chain employs TRBV7-9 and TRBJ1-4; D not resolved. The V end was cut by 5 bases, the J end by 5 bases, with 18 bases between. CDR3 size: 16 residues. Germline assignment: CDR1 SEHNR and CDR2 FQNEAQ (reference sequence). This chain's CDR3 is CASSTSRRDLNEKLFF. The CDR3 nucleotides read TGTGCCAGCAGCACAAGCCGCCGGGATTTGAATGAAAAACTGTTTTTT.

The chain joins TRBV7-2 to TRBJ2-5; D unresolved. Germline CDR1 and CDR2: SGHTA and FQGNSA. The CDR3 has 14 amino acids. The V end was cut by 2 bases, the J end by 4 bases, with 11 bases between. The CDR3 DNA reads as TGTGCCAGCAGCTTACGGATGGTTCTAGAGACCCAGTACTTC. This codes for CASSLRMVLETQYF.

The chain couples TRBV7-2 to TRBJ2-1; D not certain. V was trimmed by 5 bases and J by 8 bases, leaving 13 bases between them. Germline CDR1 and CDR2: SGHTA and FQGNSA. This CDR3 region has 13 residues. The CDR3 sequence is CASSPRATHEQFF. The CDR3, as DNA: TGTGCCAGCAGCCCCCGGGCCACTCATGAGCAGTTCTTC.

As to this clone: Other DNA variants within this sample encode the same CDR3. The J gene is TRBJ1-5, the V gene TRBV19; 10 bases map to TRBD1. Germline V gene sequence: CDR1 LNHDA, CDR2 SQIVND (reference sequence). The CDR3 sequence is 16 residues long. Trimming removed 1 base from V and 2 bases from J; junction bases left unmatched: 2. CDR3 in DNA: TGTGCCAGTAGTATAGGCGGGACAGGGGGCAATCAGCCCCAGCATTTT. Translation gives CASSIGGTGGNQPQHF.

This CDR3 is CASTGGRTGELFF. As DNA, the CDR3 is TGTGCCAGCACGGGGGGCCGGACCGGGGAGCTGTTTTTT. The rearrangement links TRBV5-4 to TRBJ2-2; tentative D call: TRBD2 (7 bases). CDR1 is SGHNT, CDR2 YYREEE, per germline (reference sequence). Trimming took off 6 bases at V and 5 bases at J, with 11 bases between the two ends. The CDR3 contains 13 residues.